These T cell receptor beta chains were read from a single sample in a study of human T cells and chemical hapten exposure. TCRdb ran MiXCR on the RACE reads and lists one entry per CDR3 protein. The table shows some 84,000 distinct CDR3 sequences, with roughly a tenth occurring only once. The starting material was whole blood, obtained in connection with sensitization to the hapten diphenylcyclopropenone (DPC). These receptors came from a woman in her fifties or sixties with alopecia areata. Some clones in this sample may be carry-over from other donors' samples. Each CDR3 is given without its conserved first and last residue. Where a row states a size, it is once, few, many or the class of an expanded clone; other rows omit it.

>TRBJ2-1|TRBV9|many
ASSVDLGSGYNEQF
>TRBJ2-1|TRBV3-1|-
ASSQVAARRLEQF
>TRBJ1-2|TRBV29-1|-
SVAGANLDHGYT
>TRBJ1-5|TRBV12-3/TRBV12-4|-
ASRPQGSRQPQH
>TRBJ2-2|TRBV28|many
ASMAGVTGELF
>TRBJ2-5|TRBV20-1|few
SARDWVALQETQY
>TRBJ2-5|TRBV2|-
ASSWDREAETQY
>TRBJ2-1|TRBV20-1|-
SAQSTLAGRPYNEQF
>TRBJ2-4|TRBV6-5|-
AGQRSVAKNIQY
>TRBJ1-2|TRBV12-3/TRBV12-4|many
ASTYVRDRGYT
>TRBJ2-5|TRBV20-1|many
SARRWEGETQY
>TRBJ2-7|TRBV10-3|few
AISESGPTPGEAYEQY
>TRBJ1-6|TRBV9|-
ASSVADGWSPLH
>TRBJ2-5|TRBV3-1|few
ASSGLARTQETQY
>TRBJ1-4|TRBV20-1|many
SASHGQGNEKLF
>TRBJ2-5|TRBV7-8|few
ASSGHTGQGTGETQY
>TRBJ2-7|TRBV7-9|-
ASSAPETPAEQY
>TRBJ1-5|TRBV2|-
ASRREQNQPQH
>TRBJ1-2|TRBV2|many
ASRKTGDGYT
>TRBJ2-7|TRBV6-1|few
ASRVSYEQY
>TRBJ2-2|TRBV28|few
ASSPLLTGELF
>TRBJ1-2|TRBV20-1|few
SARAGGGYT
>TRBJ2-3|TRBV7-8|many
ASSLGYAAASTDTQY
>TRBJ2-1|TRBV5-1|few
ASSPQGSLQNEQF
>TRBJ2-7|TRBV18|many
ASSPPLTGEQY
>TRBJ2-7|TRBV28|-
ASSPRTGPGYEQY
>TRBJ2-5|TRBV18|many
ASSPDRGRRETQY
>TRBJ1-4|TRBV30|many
AWSVRGRGRTNEKLF
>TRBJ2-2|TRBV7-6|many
ASSLARAPSPGELF
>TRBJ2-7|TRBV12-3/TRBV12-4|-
ASSLRAAVSYEQY
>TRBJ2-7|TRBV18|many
ASSPSQGRLEEQY
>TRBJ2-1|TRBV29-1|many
SGDRGRENEQF
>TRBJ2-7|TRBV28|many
ASSGAGSYEQY
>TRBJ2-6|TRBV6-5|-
ASSYAGGSGANVLT
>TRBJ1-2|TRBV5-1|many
ASSLGQSNYGYT
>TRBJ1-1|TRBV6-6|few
ASSLPNTEAF
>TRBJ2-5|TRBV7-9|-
ASSFGRTSETQY
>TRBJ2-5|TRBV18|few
ASSPYPQETQY
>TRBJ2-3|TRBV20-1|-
SAPPAGQGTDTQY
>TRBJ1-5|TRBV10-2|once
ASSEVGDQPQH
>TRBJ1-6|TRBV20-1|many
SATTASSSYNSPLH
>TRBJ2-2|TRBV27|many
ASSPHTGELF
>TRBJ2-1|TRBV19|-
ASSPDRGRGTDYNEQF
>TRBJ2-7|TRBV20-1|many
SASPLTPGKGYEQY